A single sample is the source of the 8 T cell receptor beta chains below, sequenced in a study of T cells after posttransplantation cyclophosphamide. Using immunoSEQ multiplex PCR, the repertoire was profiled, and TCRdb retains in-frame clones only, with some absent. The profile shows some 61,000 clones, 85% to 95% of them singletons. Material for sequencing was PBMCs. The receptors derive from a woman aged 25 to 39 in good health and a related stem cell transplant donor.

This chain joins TRBV6-6 and TRBJ1-3; D perhaps matches TRBD1 (6 bases). Germline V gene data show CDR1 as MNHNY and CDR2 as SVGAGI (reference sequence). Trimming took off 10 bases at V and 0 bases at J, with 19 bases between the two ends. This CDR3 is built from 16 residues. The CDR3 spells CAIHRDGSFSGNTIYF. CDR3 nucleotide sequence: TGTGCCATCCACAGGGACGGCAGCTTCTCTGGAAACACCATATATTTT.

This chain connects TRBV2 to TRBJ1-2, with 12 bases identical to TRBD1. V shed 1 base and J 6 bases; nucleotides not matched to a gene: 3. Germline values: CDR1 SNHLY, CDR2 FYNNEI. The CDR3 totals 15 residues. CDR3 sequence (DNA): TGTGCCAGCAGTGAAGAGGGGACAGGGGGCGATGGCTACACCTTC. It codes for CASSEEGTGGDGYTF. Based on the CDR3 plus reference TRBV2 and TRBJ1-2, the full variable domain is EPEVTQTPSHQVTQMGQEVILRCVPISNHLYFYWYRQILGQKVEFLVSFYNNEISEKSEIFDDQFSVERPDGSNFTLKIRSTKLEDSAMYFCASSEEGTGGDGYTFGSGTRLTVV.

This clone showed up just once. The chain joins TRBV6-5 to TRBJ2-4, with D tentatively TRBD1 (5 bases). The germline CDR1 and CDR2 sequences are MNHEY and SVGAGI. Trimming stripped 8 bases from V and 7 bases from J, with 12 bases between. The CDR3 runs 12 residues. The DNA of the CDR3 is TGTGCCAGCGGGGCGCCACCCAACATTCAGTACTTC. Translating it yields CASGAPPNIQYF.

The chain carries TRBV27 and TRBJ1-2; possible D gene TRBD1, 6 bases. Germline V lookup: CDR1 MNHEY, CDR2 SMNVEV (reference sequence). Trimming cost V 4 bases and J 8 bases, with 17 bases left between them. This CDR3 is built from 14 residues. Here the CDR3 reads CASSSPQGVGGYTF. The CDR3 DNA follows: TGTGCCAGCAGTTCCCCACAGGGAGTCGGCGGCTACACCTTC.

As concerns this clone: The identical CDR3 is also encoded by other nucleotide sequences in the sample. This sequence joins TRBV10-3 and TRBJ1-5; D is unresolved. The length of the CDR3 is 13 residues. CDR1 is ENHRY and CDR2 is SYGVKD in the germline V gene. V gave up 4 bases and J gave up 5 bases, with 9 bases separating them. The CDR3: CAISVQIDQPQHF. The CDR3 DNA reads as TGTGCCATCAGTGTACAGATTGATCAGCCCCAGCATTTT.

The CDR3 DNA sequence: TGTGCCAGCAGCTTGAATCCCGGGACAGGCTCCTATGGCTACACCTTC. Residues: CASSLNPGTGSYGYTF. The chain carries TRBV7-6 and TRBJ1-2, with TRBD1 matching 8 bases. After removal of 3 bases from V and 4 bases from J, the junction contained 10 bases not matched to a gene. This CDR3 spans 16 amino acids. The germline gives CDR1 SGHVS, CDR2 FNYEAQ.

This sequence joins TRBV2 and TRBJ2-5; tentative D call: TRBD2 (5 bases). The closer fit of TRBJ2-7 to the DNA end suggests the J call may be wrong. This CDR3 is 12 amino acids long. CDR1 and CDR2 from the germline V gene are SNHLY and FYNNEI. CDR3 in amino acids: CASSTEGYEQYF. CDR3 nucleotides: TGTGCCAGCAGTACAGAGGGCTACGAGCAGTACTTC.

This chain joins TRBV9 and TRBJ1-5, with D perhaps matching TRBD1 (6 bases). CDR3 length equals 15 residues. CDR1 is SGDLS, CDR2 YYNGEE, per germline. Trimming took 3 bases from V and 3 from J, leaving 13 bases between them. DNA of the CDR3: TGTGCCAGCAGCGCCTCAACAGGGTTCAATCAGCCCCAGCATTTT. This encodes CASSASTGFNQPQHF.